This TCR beta chain was profiled in a study of cytotoxic CD8 clonotypes in ibrutinib-treated CLL. Study context: Following treatment for a median around 11 months, range 6 to 36, response samples were then taken. General study findings and limits: Public clonotypes, found uncommonly, either contracted or stayed stable on treatment.

The CDR3 has 15 residues. The V and J ends lost 2 bases and 9 bases respectively, with 17 bases between them. Germline assignment: CDR1 SGHVS and CDR2 FNYEAQ. About this clone itself: What it binds is unknown.

Clones were read by immunoSEQ multiplex PCR, and TCRdb kept only the in-frame ones, dropping some. The repertoire consists of roughly 130,000 clones, with roughly 83% occurring once and the leading ten covering 9.5% to 15%. Sequencing used PBMCs, obtained after 12 months of ibrutinib treatment. The genes are TRBV7-6 and TRBJ2-1; TRBD1 or TRBD2 may be the D gene (5 bases each). The TCR sequence derives from a human donor with chronic lymphocytic leukemia. CDR3 in DNA: TGTGCCAGCAGCTTAAGGGACCCGATGTACGCTGAGCAGTTCTTC. Translating gives CASSLRDPMYAEQFF.